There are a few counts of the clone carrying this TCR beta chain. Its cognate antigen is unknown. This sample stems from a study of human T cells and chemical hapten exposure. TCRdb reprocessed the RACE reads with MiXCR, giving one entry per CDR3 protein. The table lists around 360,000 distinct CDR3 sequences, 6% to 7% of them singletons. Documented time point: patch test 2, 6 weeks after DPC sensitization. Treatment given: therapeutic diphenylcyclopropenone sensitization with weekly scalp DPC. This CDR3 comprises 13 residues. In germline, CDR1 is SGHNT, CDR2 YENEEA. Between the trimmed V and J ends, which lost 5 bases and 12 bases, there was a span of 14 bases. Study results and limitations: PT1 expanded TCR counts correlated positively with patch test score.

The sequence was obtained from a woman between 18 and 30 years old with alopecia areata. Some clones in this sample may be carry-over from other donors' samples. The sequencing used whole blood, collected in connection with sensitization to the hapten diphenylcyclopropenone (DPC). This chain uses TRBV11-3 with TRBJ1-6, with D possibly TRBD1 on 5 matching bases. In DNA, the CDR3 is TGTGCCAGCAGCCAGGGCTTTGAGGGACCCCTCCACTTT. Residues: CASSQGFEGPLHF. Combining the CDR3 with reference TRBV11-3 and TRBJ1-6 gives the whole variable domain EAGVVQSPRYKIIEKKQPVAFWCNPISGHNTLYWYLQNLGQGPELLIRYENEEAVDDSQLPKDRFSAERLKGVDSTLKIQPAELGDSAVYLCASSQGFEGPLHFGNGTRLTVT.